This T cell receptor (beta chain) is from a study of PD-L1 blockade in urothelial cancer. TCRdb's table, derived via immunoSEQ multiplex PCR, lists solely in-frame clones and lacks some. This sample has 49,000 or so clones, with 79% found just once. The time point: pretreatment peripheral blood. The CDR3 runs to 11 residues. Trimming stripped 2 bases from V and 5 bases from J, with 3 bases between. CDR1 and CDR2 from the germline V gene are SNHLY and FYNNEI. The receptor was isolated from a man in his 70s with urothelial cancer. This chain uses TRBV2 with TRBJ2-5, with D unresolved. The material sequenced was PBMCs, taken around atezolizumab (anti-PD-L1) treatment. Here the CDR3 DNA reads TGTGCCAGCAGTGAACAGGAGACCCAGTACTTC. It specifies CASSEQETQYF. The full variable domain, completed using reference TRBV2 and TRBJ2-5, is EPEVTQTPSHQVTQMGQEVILRCVPISNHLYFYWYRQILGQKVEFLVSFYNNEISEKSEIFDDQFSVERPDGSNFTLKIRSTKLEDSAMYFCASSEQETQYFGPGTRLLVL.